Listed below are T cell receptor beta chains from one sample, sequenced in a study of T cell responses to AZD1222 COVID-19 vaccine. The data were produced by immunoSEQ multiplex PCR, yet TCRdb's version contains in-frame clones alone and is incomplete. The sample shows about 150,000 clones, 89% of them seen only once. The source was peripheral blood, collected on day 0 of AZD1222 vaccination. These receptors came from an adult in good health. Each CDR3 is given with its conserved first and last residue. A D gene is named only where the DNA matches it firmly. Rows give clone size only sometimes, using once, few, many, or a class for an expanded clone.

D	V	size	J	DNA	CDR3
TRBD2	TRBV27	-	TRBJ2-7	TGTGCCAGCAGTTCCCCACGGACTAGCAATCCCTACGAGCAGTACTTC	CASSSPRTSNPYEQYF
-	TRBV28	-	TRBJ2-7	TGTGCCAGCAGTTTAGGGGGAGAGGGGCCATACGAGCAGTACTTC	CASSLGGEGPYEQYF
-	TRBV11-1	-	TRBJ2-1	TGTGCCAGCAGCCGGCGACTCAGCTACAATGAGCAGTTCTTC	CASSRRLSYNEQFF
-	TRBV19	-	TRBJ2-3	TGTGCCAGTAGAGACGGGAGCAGAGATACGCAGTATTTT	CASRDGSRDTQYF
TRBD2	TRBV10-3	-	TRBJ2-7	TGTGCCATCAGCGGGACTAGCGTATCCTACGAGCAGTACTTC	CAISGTSVSYEQYF
-	TRBV11-2	-	TRBJ2-1	TGTGCCAGCAGCGCCGACAGGTTAGGGCAGTTCTTC	CASSADRLGQFF
-	TRBV28	-	TRBJ1-2	TGTGCCAGCCGGCAGTTCTATGGCTACACCTTC	CASRQFYGYTF
-	TRBV29-1	-	TRBJ1-1	TGCAGCGTTGAATCAGGGAAGATGATGAACACTGAAGCTTTCTTT	CSVESGKMMNTEAFF
-	TRBV7-9	-	TRBJ1-1	TGTGCCAGCAGCGATGAATCAAGTGGAGCTTTCTTT	CASSDESSGAFF
TRBD1	TRBV28	-	TRBJ1-2	TGTGCCAGCGGATTCGGGGACAGTCTTAACTATGGCTACACCTTC	CASGFGDSLNYGYTF
TRBD1	TRBV9	-	TRBJ1-3	TGTGCCAGCAGCGCGAGATTACAGGGGGTTGGAAACACCATATATTTT	CASSARLQGVGNTIYF
TRBD2	TRBV20-1	-	TRBJ2-1	TGCAGTGCAAGTTCCGGGACTAGCGGGAGTAATGAGCAGTTCTTC	CSASSGTSGSNEQFF
TRBD1	TRBV10-3	-	TRBJ2-3	TGTGCCATCAGTGGGGCAGGGGGCGGCACAGATACGCAGTATTTT	CAISGAGGGTDTQYF
-	TRBV5-8	once	TRBJ1-1	TGTGCCAGCAGCTTGAACAGGAACACTGAAGCTTTCTTT	CASSLNRNTEAFF
-	TRBV4-2	-	TRBJ2-3	TGTGCCAGCAGCCAAAATACAGATACGCAGTATTTT	CASSQNTDTQYF
-	TRBV7-9	-	TRBJ1-2	TGTGCCAGCAGCTTAGAGGGTTGGGGTCGTGGCTACACCTTC	CASSLEGWGRGYTF
TRBD1	TRBV6-5	-	TRBJ1-5	TGTGCCAGCAGTACGGACAGGAGCAATCAGCCCCAGCATTTT	CASSTDRSNQPQHF
TRBD1	TRBV7-2	-	TRBJ1-6	TGTGCCAGCAGCTGGTCCACAGGGGTTAATTCACCCCTCCACTTT	CASSWSTGVNSPLHF
-	TRBV7-2	-	TRBJ2-3	TGTGCCAGCAGCGGAAGACTAGTTAGCACAGATACGCAGTATTTT	CASSGRLVSTDTQYF
-	TRBV9	-	TRBJ1-2	TGTGCCAGCAGCCCAATCCTTGCCCGGGGGGTGAACTATGGCTACACCTTC	CASSPILARGVNYGYTF
TRBD2	TRBV5-4	-	TRBJ2-7	TGTGCCAGCACCATTTCTTTCACTAGCGGGAGGTCTGACGAGCAGTACTTC	CASTISFTSGRSDEQYF
-	TRBV5-4	-	TRBJ2-1	TGTGCCAGCAGCCTACTCGCCGGGAGTAGGGGGCACAATGAGCAGTTCTTC	CASSLLAGSRGHNEQFF
TRBD1	TRBV27	-	TRBJ1-4	TGTGCCAGCAGTTTTTTCGGGACAGCTAATGAAAAACTGTTTTTT	CASSFFGTANEKLFF
-	TRBV7-8	-	TRBJ1-2	TGTGCCAGCAGCTCTCACACGGGCGGCTATGGCTACACCTTC	CASSSHTGGYGYTF
-	TRBV5-6	-	TRBJ2-7	TGTGCCAGCAGTCAGGGGTACAGCTCCTACGAGCAGTACTTC	CASSQGYSSYEQYF
TRBD1	TRBV15	once	TRBJ1-5	TGTGCCACCAGCAGAGGGACAGGGGGAGGTCAGCCCCAGCATTTT	CATSRGTGGGQPQHF
-	TRBV5-4	-	TRBJ1-3	TGTGCCAGCAGCTTGAGGGCCTCTGGAAACACCATATATTTT	CASSLRASGNTIYF
TRBD2	TRBV7-2	-	TRBJ2-1	TGTGCCAGCAGCTTAAATAGTGCTGGCCTAGCGGGAGTAAAAGGGCAGTTCTTC	CASSLNSAGLAGVKGQFF
-	TRBV3-1/TRBV3-2	many	TRBJ2-3	TGTGCCAGCAGCCAAGTTAGCTCCGGAGATACGCAGTATTTT	CASSQVSSGDTQYF
-	TRBV18	-	TRBJ1-2	TGTGCCAGCTCACCACCAGGGAGTGGCTACACCTTC	CASSPPGSGYTF
TRBD1	TRBV28	-	TRBJ1-5	TGTGCCAGCAGTTTACCGGGGACAGGGAGGAAGCCCCAGCATTTT	CASSLPGTGRKPQHF
-	TRBV19	-	TRBJ2-2	TGTGCCAGTAGTTATCTCGAGAACACCGGGGAGCTGTTTTTT	CASSYLENTGELFF
TRBD1	TRBV6-2/TRBV6-3	-	TRBJ1-6	TGTGCCAGCAGTTATCGTGCGACAGGGTATAATTCACCCCTCCACTTT	CASSYRATGYNSPLHF
-	TRBV18	-	TRBJ1-1	TGTGCCAGCTCACCATACAGCACAATCACTGAAGCTTTCTTT	CASSPYSTITEAFF
-	TRBV4-3	-	TRBJ2-1	TGCGCCAGCGCAACCTTCCCCCACAATGAGCAGTTCTTC	CASATFPHNEQFF
-	TRBV12-3/TRBV12-4	-	TRBJ1-5	TGTGCCAGCAGTTTTATTAGCAATCAGCCCCAGCATTTT	CASSFISNQPQHF
-	TRBV6-2/TRBV6-3	few	TRBJ2-1	TGTGCCAGCAGCCTTCGGCCTCAGGCCTACAATGAGCAGTTCTTC	CASSLRPQAYNEQFF
TRBD1	TRBV10-3	-	TRBJ1-4	TGTGCCATCAAGCCGGGACAGGGAGGTGAAAAACTGTTTTTT	CAIKPGQGGEKLFF
-	TRBV5-4	-	TRBJ2-1	TGTGCCAGCAGCGCCGGGACTCAACGCCACAATGAGCAGTTCTTC	CASSAGTQRHNEQFF
-	TRBV10-3	-	TRBJ1-1	TGTGCCATCAGTGAGTCGATGGCACAGAACACTGAAGCTTTCTTT	CAISESMAQNTEAFF
-	TRBV5-1	-	TRBJ1-2	TGCGCCAGCGCCCCCCCGGGGAGAGACTATGGCTACACCTTC	CASAPPGRDYGYTF
-	TRBV7-9	-	TRBJ1-4	TGTGCCAGCAGCTTGCAAACAACTAATGAAAAACTGTTTTTT	CASSLQTTNEKLFF
TRBD2	TRBV5-1	-	TRBJ2-7	TGCGCCAGCAGCTTGGATCCGGGAGGTGTAACCTACGAGCAGTACTTC	CASSLDPGGVTYEQYF
-	TRBV5-6	-	TRBJ1-3	TGTGCCAGCAGCTGGGGGGGTTACTCTGGAAACACCATATATTTT	CASSWGGYSGNTIYF
-	TRBV15	once	TRBJ1-4	TGTGCCACCAGCAGAGATATGCCGTTGAATGAAAAACTGTTTTTT	CATSRDMPLNEKLFF
-	TRBV7-9	-	TRBJ1-4	TGTGCCAGCAGCTTATCAATCTCCTCCGGGACGGCAACTAATGAAAAACTGTTTTTT	CASSLSISSGTATNEKLFF
TRBD2	TRBV30	-	TRBJ2-7	TGTGCCTGGAGTGTGATTAGCGGGAGGGGGGAGCAGTACTTC	CAWSVISGRGEQYF